A single T cell receptor beta chain is shown here with its context. The same CDR3 arises from other DNA sequences in this sample as well. CDR3 size: 14 residues. V shed 5 bases, J shed 4 bases, and the junction held 6 bases outside the gene matches. CDR1 is SGHTA, CDR2 FQGNSA, per germline. Clones were read by immunoSEQ multiplex PCR, and TCRdb kept only the in-frame ones, dropping some. This table holds fewer than 250,000 clones, 85% to 90% found once. The sample originates from a study of blood T cell repertoires in COVID-19. Specimen: peripheral blood. The source of this sequence is a man between 60 and 70 years old with acute or convalescent COVID-19. The rearrangement joins TRBV7-2 to TRBJ1-2, with 8 bases that match TRBD1. The CDR3 nucleotides are TGTGCCAGCAGCCCGACGACAGGGGCCTATGGCTACACCTTC. Residues: CASSPTTGAYGYTF.